A selection of T cell receptor beta chains follows, all from one sample in a study of blood T cell repertoires in COVID-19. TCRdb keeps only in-frame clones here, not all; method: immunoSEQ multiplex PCR. The sample holds under 95,000 clones, roughly 89% seen once. The source material was peripheral blood. Every receptor here comes from a man aged 60-69 years with acute or convalescent COVID-19. The conserved cysteine and the conserved F or W are not part of the CDR3 here.

TRBV7-2	TRBJ1-2	ASSITGTGGYGYT
TRBV19	TRBJ1-1	ASAGMGGSAF
TRBV15	TRBJ1-4	ATSRGATNEKLF
TRBV13	TRBJ2-1	ASSHPPGQGENEQF
TRBV5-6	TRBJ2-1	ASSLAGGPIAYNEQF
TRBV18	TRBJ1-2	ASSPETGSGYT
TRBV3-1/TRBV3-2	TRBJ1-1	ASSVTSNTEAF
TRBV11-2	TRBJ2-2	ASSFSGGAPNTGELF
TRBV3-1/TRBV3-2	TRBJ2-1	ASSQESGRRNEQF
TRBV24-1	TRBJ2-7	ATSGRGLGESYEQY
TRBV6-6	TRBJ1-2	ASSYSGQGNYGYT
TRBV18	TRBJ2-7	ASSTSTGTASYEQY
TRBV11-3	TRBJ2-5	ASSFGVRETQY
TRBV5-4	TRBJ1-6	ASTLQGTGNSPLH
TRBV7-8	TRBJ2-2	ASSQYRANTGELF
TRBV7-2	TRBJ1-2	ASSSRRPGQTSNYGYT
TRBV7-8	TRBJ1-3	ASSLRGTGNTIY
TRBV5-6	TRBJ2-7	ASSWTGEEQY
TRBV18	TRBJ1-2	ASSPTRGGYYGYT
TRBV19	TRBJ1-6	ASSTTRRSSYNSPLH
TRBV6-5	TRBJ1-1	ASSYWDREGEAF
TRBV6-5	TRBJ1-1	ASQGLESSEAF
TRBV7-7	TRBJ2-3	ASSWTSTDTQY
TRBV6-2/TRBV6-3	TRBJ1-4	ASSTAVSGEKLF
TRBV5-1	TRBJ1-1	ASNVGQANTEAF
TRBV11-2	TRBJ1-3	ASRASSSGNTIY
TRBV30	TRBJ2-7	AWSGLAGALYEQY
TRBV7-3	TRBJ1-1	ASSLTGGSSPNTEAF
TRBV7-8	TRBJ2-2	ASSLSGGSYTGELF
TRBV6-1	TRBJ1-2	ASSEVRGGQGAYGYT
TRBV7-9	TRBJ2-7	ASSGSSGGKYEQY
TRBV18	TRBJ1-3	ASSPSGYGSGNTIY
TRBV18	TRBJ2-7	ASSPPERPPHEQY
TRBV3-1/TRBV3-2	TRBJ1-5	ASSQLQGDQPQH
TRBV7-8	TRBJ1-5	ASSRDRANQPQH
TRBV7-9	TRBJ2-5	ASSLAQQETQY
TRBV7-2	TRBJ2-2	ASSLRYQGRELF
TRBV23-1	TRBJ1-4	ASSQGSQTNIGEKLF
TRBV7-2	TRBJ2-7	ASSSGGYRYEQY
TRBV19	TRBJ1-1	ASSSRQGTTEAF
TRBV4-1	TRBJ1-2	ASSQDMGAYGYT
TRBV24-1	TRBJ2-5	ATSPGGWETQY
TRBV2	TRBJ2-4	ASSDLTGDIQY
TRBV14	TRBJ2-1	ASSQAGYNEQF
TRBV4-2	TRBJ1-2	ASSQLGQDNYGYT
TRBV7-2	TRBJ2-3	ASSLAIRGLGGTDTQY
TRBV18	TRBJ2-1	ASSPRSAGSNEQF
TRBV19	TRBJ2-2	ASRTSGGYNANTGELF
TRBV7-8	TRBJ1-3	ASSLDSRSYSGNTIY
TRBV7-9	TRBJ2-7	ASSLAQGSEQY
TRBV15	TRBJ2-2	ATSRDRGSGELF